The 18 T cell receptor beta chains below were found in one sample sequenced in a study of Graves' ophthalmopathy and Graves' hyperthyroidism. From RNA, the CDR3 regions of TCR beta chains were amplified and sequenced. The first-round RT-PCR employed HTBI primers together with the Qiagen OneStep RT-PCR kit. A multiplex PCR was then performed as the second round. TCRdb reanalysed the multiplex PCR reads using MiXCR and keeps one entry per CDR3 protein. Counted here are roughly 1.1 million distinct CDR3 sequences, about 35% occurring once; the ten biggest clones make up 8.5% to 14%. Sequenced material: peripheral blood or thyroid tissue (not recorded which). All receptors derive from an adult man with Graves' hyperthyroidism.

The genes are TRBV10-3 and TRBJ2-2; D remains ambiguous. The germline gives CDR1 ENHRY, CDR2 SYGVKD. Trimming took 10 bases from V and 8 from J, leaving 11 bases between them. The CDR3 has 11 residues. CDR3 sequence reads: CATWAAGELFF. DNA of the CDR3: TGTGCCACCTGGGCGGCAGGGGAGCTGTTTTTT.

This clonotype was seen at least ten times. The gene calls are TRBV2 and TRBJ1-1, with 7 bases matching TRBD1. The CDR3 extends over 11 amino acids. J gave up 4 bases and V 10 bases, and 3 bases lay outside the gene matches. Germline CDR1 is SNHLY and CDR2 is FYNNEI. DNA for the CDR3: TGTGCCACCAGGGGGAGCACTGAAGCTTTCTTT. Translation: CATRGSTEAFF. Filled out from reference TRBV2 and TRBJ1-1, the complete variable domain reads EPEVTQTPSHQVTQMGQEVILRCVPISNHLYFYWYRQILGQKVEFLVSFYNNEISEKSEIFDDQFSVERPDGSNFTLKIRSTKLEDSAMYFCATRGSTEAFFGQGTRLTVV.

In this sample, this clonotype turned up many times. V gene TRBV20-1 combines with J gene TRBJ2-5; 7 nucleotides align to TRBD2. Germline V CDR1 and CDR2: DFQATT, SNEGSKA (reference sequence). The CDR3 has 14 residues. The ends lost 6 bases at V and 6 bases at J; junction bases unmatched: 13. The CDR3 protein is CSADWGGEVKTQYF. As DNA, the CDR3 is TGCAGTGCCGACTGGGGGGGTGAGGTGAAGACCCAGTACTTC.

The chain uses TRBV5-4 and TRBJ2-3; D remains unclear. The CDR3 is 15 residues long. V lost 3 bases and J 2 bases, leaving 13 bases between the germline ends. From germline, CDR1 is SGHNT and CDR2 YYREEE (reference sequence). The CDR3 sequence is CASSSWSGTTDTQYF. In DNA, the CDR3 is TGTGCCAGCAGCTCATGGTCGGGCACCACAGATACGCAGTATTTT.

As to this clonotype: One junction end disagrees with the germline gene, perhaps due to a read error. This chain connects TRBV7-8 to TRBJ2-5; TRBD1 matches 8 bases. Looked up from germline, CDR1 is SGHVS and CDR2 is FQNEAQ. The CDR3 length is 16 residues. The CDR3 region is CASSLALGQDQEAQYF. The CDR3 DNA sequence: TGTGCCAGCAGCTTAGCGCTGGGACAGGACCAAGAGGCCCAGTACTTC. The full variable domain, its missing parts supplied by reference TRBV7-8 and TRBJ2-5, is GAGVSQSPRYKVAKRGQDVALRCDPISGHVSLFWYQQALGQGPEFLTYFQNEAQLDKSGLPSDRFFAERPEGSVSTLKIQRTQQEDSAVYLCASSLALGQDQEAQYFGPGTRLLVL.

This clonotype was found a few times. The chain combines TRBV9 with TRBJ2-2; no clear D. V lost 4 bases and J 0 bases, leaving 16 bases between the germline ends. CDR3 length: 17 amino acids. Germline V gene sequence: CDR1 SGDLS, CDR2 YYNGEE. CDR3 sequence (DNA): TGTGCCAGCAGCCCCGGACCCCTGGCCACGAACACCGGGGAGCTGTTTTTT. Translation: CASSPGPLATNTGELFF.

The chain joins TRBV7-2 to TRBJ2-5; maybe TRBD1 (6 bases). The V gene lost 7 bases and the J gene lost 9 bases, with 21 bases spanning the gap. CDR3 length: 14 residues. Per the germline V gene, CDR1 is SGHTA and CDR2 is FQGNSA. CDR3 nucleotides: TGTGCCAGCAACCTGGGCCAGGGGCGGCAGCCCCAGTACTTC. Amino acids: CASNLGQGRQPQYF.

Concerning this clonotype: The conserved phenylalanine or tryptophan normally closing the CDR3 is absent here, so this likely arose from a read error. Because the CDR3's place on the DNA is in doubt, the DNA is left out and the CDR3 is given as listed by TCRdb. The chain links TRBV6-5 to TRBJ1-4; TRBD1, the table's D call, was not compared with the DNA. CDR1 and CDR2 from the germline V gene are MNHEY and SVGAGI. From its first to its last residue, the CDR3 has 10 amino acids. The CDR3 loop is CASRDTGGVR.

The table lists this clonotype with many counts. This rearrangement joins TRBV20-1 to TRBJ2-7; 13 nucleotides match TRBD2. This CDR3 is built from 16 residues. The trim removed 5 bases at V and 2 bases at J, leaving 9 bases unmatched. Germline V gene data show CDR1 as DFQATT and CDR2 as SNEGSKA (reference sequence). The CDR3 is CSAESGTSGTTYEQYF. The CDR3 DNA is TGCAGTGCTGAATCCGGGACTAGCGGGACCACCTACGAGCAGTACTTC.

This clonotype was counted only a few times. The gene calls are TRBV6-5 and TRBJ1-1; no clear D gene. There are 14 residues in the CDR3. The V gene's germline CDR1 is MNHEY and CDR2 SVGAGI. V was cut by 2 bases and J by 2 bases, with 9 bases left in between. The CDR3 is CASSYRELNTEAFF. The CDR3 bases are TGTGCCAGCAGTTACCGTGAACTTAACACTGAAGCTTTCTTT.

This chain joins TRBV9 and TRBJ1-6, with no clear D. CDR1 SGDLS and CDR2 YYNGEE come from the germline V gene. Trimming pared 0 bases from V and 10 bases from J, leaving 11 bases between. The CDR3 consists of 14 residues. The CDR3 DNA is TGTGCCAGCAGCGTAGCCAGGTCTAGCTCACCCCTCCACTTT. Protein product: CASSVARSSSPLHF.

At least ten counts were recorded for this clonotype. The genes are TRBV29-1 and TRBJ2-5; the D is unclear. The CDR3 has 15 amino acids. Germline lookup yields CDR1 SQVTM and CDR2 ANQGSEA. V shed 1 base and J shed 0 bases, with 12 bases lying between them. The CDR3 region is CSVEGGTLYQETQYF. The CDR3 bases are TGCAGCGTTGAAGGTGGAACTCTGTACCAAGAGACCCAGTACTTC.

The rearrangement uses TRBV6-5 and TRBJ1-5; 10 bases are a match to TRBD1. Germline CDR1 MNHEY, CDR2 SVGAGI. The CDR3 extends over 14 amino acids. V shed 7 bases, J shed 6 bases, and the junction held 6 bases outside the gene matches. CDR3 sequence reads: CASNTGQGFQPQHF. The CDR3 nucleotides read TGTGCCAGCAACACGGGACAGGGGTTTCAGCCCCAGCATTTT.

This clonotype was detected only a few times. V is TRBV10-2 and J is TRBJ2-7; a weak D match, TRBD2 (5 bases). V lost 0 bases and J lost 1, with 13 bases in between. Germline loops: CDR1 WSHSY, CDR2 SAAADI. The CDR3 contains 16 residues. The CDR3 DNA sequence: TGCGCCAGCAGTGAGTCGGGTCATACGGGATCCTACGAGCAGTACTTC. Residues: CASSESGHTGSYEQYF.

V gene TRBV29-1 combines with J gene TRBJ2-7; 8 bases fit TRBD1. The CDR3 has 11 amino acids. The J segment lost 5 bases and the V segment lost 7 bases, leaving 4 bases of the junction unmatched. Germline V lookup: CDR1 SQVTM, CDR2 ANQGSEA. The DNA of the CDR3 is TGCAGCGACCCCAGGGGGCACGAGCAGTACTTC. Protein sequence: CSDPRGHEQYF.

This clonotype came up a few times. The chain combines TRBV29-1 with TRBJ2-5; D gene ambiguous. This CDR3 comprises 12 residues. Trimming left V 4 bases short and J 7 bases short, with 13 bases between. Germline-derived CDR1 and CDR2 are SQVTM and ANQGSEA. The CDR3 coding sequence is TGCAGCGTTGGGGTCGCGTTCGGGACCCAGTACTTC. Protein sequence: CSVGVAFGTQYF. Complete variable domain (other parts from reference TRBV29-1 and TRBJ2-5): SAVISQKPSRDICQRGTSLTIQCQVDSQVTMMFWYRQQPGQSLTLIATANQGSEATYESGFVIDKFPISRPNLTFSTLTVSNMSPEDSSIYLCSVGVAFGTQYFGPGTRLLVL.

Worth noting for this clonotype: This sequence may be a read error, since a much larger clone differs from it by one base. The CDR3 DNA sequence: TGTGCCAGTAGTCCACTGACAGCGGCGGGCTACACCTTC. It specifies CASSPLTAAGYTF. V gene TRBV19 combines with J gene TRBJ1-2; D possibly corresponds to TRBD1 (5 bases). The V gene lost 5 bases and the J gene lost 8 bases, with 15 bases spanning the gap. This CDR3 is built from 13 residues. The germline V gene encodes CDR1 LNHDA and CDR2 SQIVND (reference sequence).

The chain employs TRBV10-3 and TRBJ2-7, with TRBD2 as a possible D gene (6 bases). The length of the CDR3 is 14 residues. Trimming left V 3 bases short and J 5 bases short, with 14 bases between. The germline V gene has CDR1 ENHRY and CDR2 SYGVKD. The CDR3 sequence: CAISEMEGRDEQYF. The CDR3 DNA reads as TGTGCCATCAGTGAAATGGAGGGGAGAGACGAGCAGTACTTC.